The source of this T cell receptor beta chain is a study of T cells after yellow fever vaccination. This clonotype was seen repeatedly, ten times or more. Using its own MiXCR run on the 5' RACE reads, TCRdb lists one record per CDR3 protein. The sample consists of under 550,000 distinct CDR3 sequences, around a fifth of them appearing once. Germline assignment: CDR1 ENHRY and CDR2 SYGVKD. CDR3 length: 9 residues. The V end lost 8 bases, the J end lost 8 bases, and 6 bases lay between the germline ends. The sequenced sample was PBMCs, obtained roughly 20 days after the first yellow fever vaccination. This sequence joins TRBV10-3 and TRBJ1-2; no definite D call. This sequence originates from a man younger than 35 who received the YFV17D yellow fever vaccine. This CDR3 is CAIRRGYTF. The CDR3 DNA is TGTGCCATCCGAAGGGGCTACACCTTC.